This TCR beta chain was documented in a study of lung T cells in sarcoidosis with Löfgren's syndrome. The CDR3 is 16 residues long. Losses at the gene ends were 0 bases for V and 6 bases for J; bases not matched to a gene: 10. Germline loops: CDR1 SGHDT, CDR2 YYEEEE. Using its own MiXCR run on the reads, TCRdb lists one record per CDR3 protein. The repertoire holds about 19,000 distinct CDR3 sequences, with roughly a fifth as singletons. On this clonotype itself: Likely a read error: the CDR3 ends without its conserved phenylalanine or tryptophan.

The chain couples TRBV5-6 to TRBJ1-1, with 8 bases lining up with TRBD1. Material: CD4+ T cells from bronchoalveolar lavage. This clonotype was obtained from a human donor with sarcoidosis (Löfgren's syndrome or another form), or a control subject (not recorded which). This CDR3 is CASSLAILQGVAEAFL. The CDR3 DNA sequence: TGTGCCAGCAGCTTGGCCATTCTACAGGGGGTCGCTGAAGCTTTCCTT.